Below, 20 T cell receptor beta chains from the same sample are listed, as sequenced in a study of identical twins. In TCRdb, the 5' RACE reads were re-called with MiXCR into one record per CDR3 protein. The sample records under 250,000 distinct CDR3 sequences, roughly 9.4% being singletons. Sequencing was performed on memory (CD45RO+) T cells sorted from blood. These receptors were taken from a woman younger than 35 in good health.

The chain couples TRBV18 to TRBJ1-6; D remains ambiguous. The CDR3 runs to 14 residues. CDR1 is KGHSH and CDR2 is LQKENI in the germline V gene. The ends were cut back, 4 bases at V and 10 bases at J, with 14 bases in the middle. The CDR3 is CASSRGIVESPLHF. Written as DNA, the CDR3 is TGTGCCAGCTCACGCGGGATAGTAGAGTCACCCCTCCACTTT.

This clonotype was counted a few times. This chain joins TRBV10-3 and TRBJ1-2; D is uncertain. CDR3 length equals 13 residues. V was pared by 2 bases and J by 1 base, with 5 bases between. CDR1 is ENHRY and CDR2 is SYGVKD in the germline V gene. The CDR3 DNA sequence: TGTGCCATCAGTGAGGGGCGTAACTATGGCTACACCTTC. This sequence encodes CAISEGRNYGYTF.

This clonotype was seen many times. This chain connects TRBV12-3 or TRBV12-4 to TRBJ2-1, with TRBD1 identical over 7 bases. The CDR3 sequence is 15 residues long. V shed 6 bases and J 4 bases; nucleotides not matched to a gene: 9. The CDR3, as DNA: TGTGCCAGCAGCCTCTTTGGGACAGAATACAATGAGCAGTTCTTC. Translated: CASSLFGTEYNEQFF.

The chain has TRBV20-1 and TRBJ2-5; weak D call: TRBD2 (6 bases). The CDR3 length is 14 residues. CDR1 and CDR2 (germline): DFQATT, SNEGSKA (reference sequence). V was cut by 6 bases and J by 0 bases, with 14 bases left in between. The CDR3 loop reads CSARGGTDQETQYF. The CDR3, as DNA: TGCAGTGCCCGTGGGGGGACCGACCAAGAGACCCAGTACTTC.

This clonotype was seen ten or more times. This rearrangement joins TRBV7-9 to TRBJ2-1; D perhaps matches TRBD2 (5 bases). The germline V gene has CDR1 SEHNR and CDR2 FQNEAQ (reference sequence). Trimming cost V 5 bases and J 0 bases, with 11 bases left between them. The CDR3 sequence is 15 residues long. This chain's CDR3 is CASSRLTNSYNEQFF. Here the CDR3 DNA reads TGTGCCAGCAGCCGACTGACTAACTCCTACAATGAGCAGTTCTTC.

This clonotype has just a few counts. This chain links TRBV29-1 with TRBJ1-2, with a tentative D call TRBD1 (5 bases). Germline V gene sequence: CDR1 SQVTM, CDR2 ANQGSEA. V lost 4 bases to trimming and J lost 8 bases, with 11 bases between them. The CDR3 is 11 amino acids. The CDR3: CSVVSGGGYTF. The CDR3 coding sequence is TGCAGCGTTGTTTCTGGGGGAGGCTACACCTTC. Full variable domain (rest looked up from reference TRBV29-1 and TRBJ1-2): SAVISQKPSRDICQRGTSLTIQCQVDSQVTMMFWYRQQPGQSLTLIATANQGSEATYESGFVIDKFPISRPNLTFSTLTVSNMSPEDSSIYLCSVVSGGGYTFGSGTRLTVV.

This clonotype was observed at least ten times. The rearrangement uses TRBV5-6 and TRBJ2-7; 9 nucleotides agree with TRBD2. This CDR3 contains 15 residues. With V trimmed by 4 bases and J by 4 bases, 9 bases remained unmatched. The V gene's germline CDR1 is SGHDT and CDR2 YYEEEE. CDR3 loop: CASSNPGSGGYEQYF. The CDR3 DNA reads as TGTGCCAGCAGCAACCCAGGCAGCGGGGGGTACGAGCAGTACTTC.

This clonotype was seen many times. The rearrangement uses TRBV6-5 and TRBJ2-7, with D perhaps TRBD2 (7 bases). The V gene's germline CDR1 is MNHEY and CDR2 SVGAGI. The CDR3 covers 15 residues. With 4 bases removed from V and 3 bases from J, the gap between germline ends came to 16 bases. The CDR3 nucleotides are TGTGCCAGCAGTTCCGGAGGGGGGGCCAGCTACGAGCAGTACTTC. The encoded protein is CASSSGGGASYEQYF.

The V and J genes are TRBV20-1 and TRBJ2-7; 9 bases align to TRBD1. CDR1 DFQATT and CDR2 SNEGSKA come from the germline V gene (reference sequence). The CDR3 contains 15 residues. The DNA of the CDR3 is TGCAGCCCCATCCAACCGGGACAGGGAGACTACGAGCAGTACTTC. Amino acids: CSPIQPGQGDYEQYF.

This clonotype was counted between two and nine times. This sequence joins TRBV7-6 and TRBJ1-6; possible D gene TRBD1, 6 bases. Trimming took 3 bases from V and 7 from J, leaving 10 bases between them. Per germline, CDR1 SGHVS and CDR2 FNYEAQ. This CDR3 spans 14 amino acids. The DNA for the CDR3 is TGTGCCAGCAGCTTTGACAGGACCAATTCACCCCTCCACTTT. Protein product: CASSFDRTNSPLHF.

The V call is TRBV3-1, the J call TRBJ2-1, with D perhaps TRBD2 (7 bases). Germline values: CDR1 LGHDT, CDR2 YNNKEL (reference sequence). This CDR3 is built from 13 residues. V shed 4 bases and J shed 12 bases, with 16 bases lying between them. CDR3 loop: CASSLKGGGGQFF. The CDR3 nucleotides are TGTGCCAGCAGCCTCAAGGGGGGGGGAGGGCAGTTCTTC.

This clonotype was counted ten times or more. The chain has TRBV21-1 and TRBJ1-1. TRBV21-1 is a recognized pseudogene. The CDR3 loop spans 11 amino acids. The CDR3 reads CASSRGGEAFF. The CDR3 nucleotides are TGTGCCAGCAGCAGGGGTGGTGAAGCTTTCTTT.

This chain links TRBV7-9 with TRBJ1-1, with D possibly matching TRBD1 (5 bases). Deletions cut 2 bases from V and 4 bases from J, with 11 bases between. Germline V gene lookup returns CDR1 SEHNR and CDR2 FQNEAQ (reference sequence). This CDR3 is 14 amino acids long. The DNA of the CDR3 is TGTGCCAGCAGCTTAAAGGGGACGGGCACTGAAGCTTTCTTT. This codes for CASSLKGTGTEAFF.

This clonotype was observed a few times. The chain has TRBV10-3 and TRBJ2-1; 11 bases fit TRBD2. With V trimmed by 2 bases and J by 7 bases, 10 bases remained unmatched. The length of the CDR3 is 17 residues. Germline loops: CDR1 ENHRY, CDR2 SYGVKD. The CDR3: CAISEGLAGDLRNEQFF. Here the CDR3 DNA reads TGTGCCATCAGTGAGGGACTAGCGGGTGACCTTCGAAATGAGCAGTTCTTC.

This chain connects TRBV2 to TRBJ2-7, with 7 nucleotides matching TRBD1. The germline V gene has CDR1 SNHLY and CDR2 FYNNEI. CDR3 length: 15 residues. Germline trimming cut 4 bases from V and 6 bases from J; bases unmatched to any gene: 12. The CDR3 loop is CASSAYRTGESEQYF. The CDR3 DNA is TGTGCCAGCAGTGCCTACCGAACAGGGGAATCCGAGCAGTACTTC.

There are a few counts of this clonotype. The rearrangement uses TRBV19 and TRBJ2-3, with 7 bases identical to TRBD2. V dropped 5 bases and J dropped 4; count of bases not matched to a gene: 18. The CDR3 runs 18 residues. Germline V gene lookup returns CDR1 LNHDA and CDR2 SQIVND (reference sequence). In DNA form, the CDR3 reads TGTGCCAGTAGTTTACAACCCATAAGCGGGGTCGAGGCAGATACGCAGTATTTT. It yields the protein CASSLQPISGVEADTQYF.

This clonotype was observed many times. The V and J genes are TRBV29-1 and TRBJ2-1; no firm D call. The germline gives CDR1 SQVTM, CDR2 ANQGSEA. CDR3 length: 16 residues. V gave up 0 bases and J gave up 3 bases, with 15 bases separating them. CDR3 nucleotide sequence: TGCAGCGTTGAAGATACCCCTCAGACAAGCTACAATGAGCAGTTCTTC. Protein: CSVEDTPQTSYNEQFF.

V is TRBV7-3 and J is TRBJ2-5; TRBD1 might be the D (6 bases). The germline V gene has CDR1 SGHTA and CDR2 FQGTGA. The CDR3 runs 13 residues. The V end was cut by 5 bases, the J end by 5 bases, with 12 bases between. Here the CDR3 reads CASSRSGVETQYF. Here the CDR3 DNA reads TGTGCCAGCAGCAGGTCAGGGGTTGAGACCCAGTACTTC.

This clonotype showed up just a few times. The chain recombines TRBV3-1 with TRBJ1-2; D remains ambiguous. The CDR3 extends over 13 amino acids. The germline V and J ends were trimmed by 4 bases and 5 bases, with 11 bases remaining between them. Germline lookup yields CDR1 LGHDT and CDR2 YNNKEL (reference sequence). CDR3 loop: CASSPLNLYGYTF. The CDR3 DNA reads TGTGCCAGCAGCCCCCTTAATTTATATGGCTACACCTTC.

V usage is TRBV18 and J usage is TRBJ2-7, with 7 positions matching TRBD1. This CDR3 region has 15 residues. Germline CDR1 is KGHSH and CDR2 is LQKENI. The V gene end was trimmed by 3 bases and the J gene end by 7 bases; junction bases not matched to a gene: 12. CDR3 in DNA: TGTGCCAGCTCACCGAAGCGGAGTCAGGGGGAAGAGCAGTACTTC. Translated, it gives CASSPKRSQGEEQYF.